The 19 T cell receptor beta chains below all came from one sample that was sequenced in a study of T cells expressing NK-cell markers. With the 5' RACE reads reprocessed, TCRdb shows one record per CDR3 protein and no DNA. This repertoire includes a few hundred thousand distinct CDR3 sequences. What was sequenced was blood T cells: a sorted CD56 or NKG2C T cell subset, CD4+ or CD8+ T cells, or bulk PBMC T cells (not recorded which). These receptors came from a man younger than 35 in good health.

The V call is TRBV7-2, the J call TRBJ2-7; no DNA is available, so the TRBD1 call from TCRdb remains unchecked. Germline V CDR1 and CDR2: SGHTA, FQGNSA. The CDR3 covers 15 residues. CDR3 loop: CASSLVSQGTMEQYF. Filled out from reference TRBV7-2 and TRBJ2-7, the complete variable domain reads GAGVSQSPSNKVTEKGKDVELRCDPISGHTALYWYRQSLGQGLEFLIYFQGNSAPDKSGLPSDRFSAERTGGSVSTLTIQRTQQEDSAVYLCASSLVSQGTMEQYFGPGTRLTVT.

V usage is TRBV6-5 and J usage is TRBJ2-1; the D call from TCRdb, TRBD2, cannot be confirmed without DNA. This CDR3 is 17 amino acids long. Germline CDR1 and CDR2: MNHEY and SVGAGI. The CDR3 is CASSYGTSGSKYNEQFF.

The chain is built from TRBV11-2 and TRBJ1-1. Germline V gene lookup returns CDR1 SGHAT and CDR2 FQNNGV. The length of the CDR3 is 11 residues. The CDR3 loop is CASSSLAEAFF.

The chain has TRBV7-2 and TRBJ1-5; no DNA is available, so the TRBD1 call from TCRdb remains unchecked. The CDR3 is 15 residues long. CDR1 and CDR2 (germline): SGHTA, FQGNSA. CDR3 protein: CASSLVSGGGGPQHF.

The chain uses TRBV10-2 and TRBJ2-7; the D call of TRBD2 rests on TCRdb alone, since no DNA is present to check it. The CDR3 contains 15 residues. Germline-derived CDR1 and CDR2 are WSHSY and SAAADI. Here the CDR3 reads CASLGNGSWPYEQYF.

CDR3 region: CASVAQLGYEQYF. The chain has TRBV6-2 or TRBV6-3 and TRBJ2-7; lacking DNA, the TRBD2 call made by TCRdb goes unchecked. This CDR3 comprises 13 residues. Germline V CDR1 and CDR2: MNHEY, SVGEGT.

This chain connects TRBV7-3 to TRBJ2-1; TCRdb gives TRBD2 as the D gene, but with no DNA this cannot be confirmed. CDR3 length equals 16 residues. Germline V gene sequence: CDR1 SGHTA, CDR2 FQGTGA. CDR3 residues: CASSEASAGSYNEQFF.

The chain employs TRBV5-6 and TRBJ2-4; the D gene TCRdb calls, TRBD2, cannot be checked with no DNA. Germline-derived CDR1 and CDR2 are SGHDT and YYEEEE. The CDR3 runs to 12 residues. The CDR3 loop is CASSLGGNIQYF.

The rearrangement links TRBV10-3 to TRBJ2-5. The germline gives CDR1 ENHRY, CDR2 SYGVKD. This CDR3 contains 15 residues. The CDR3 reads CAISESGSFTETQYF.

The CDR3 sequence is CSALPLRQGNTGELFF. The rearrangement links TRBV20-1 to TRBJ2-2; there is no DNA to check the TCRdb D call of TRBD1. Germline CDR1 reads DFQATT; CDR2 reads SNEGSKA (reference sequence). The CDR3 consists of 16 residues.

CDR3 region: CSVEVRDGYYNEQFF. The chain combines TRBV29-1 with TRBJ2-1; no DNA is available, so the TRBD1 call from TCRdb remains unchecked. Germline-derived CDR1 and CDR2 are SQVTM and ANQGSEA. This CDR3 is built from 15 residues.

The J gene is TRBJ2-3, the V gene TRBV11-2. There are 13 residues in the CDR3. Germline CDR1 reads SGHAT; CDR2 reads FQNNGV. This chain's CDR3 is CASSSMTGDTQYF.

CDR3 region: CASSLQQRLAKNIQYF. V gene TRBV5-1 combines with J gene TRBJ2-4. This CDR3 has 16 residues. Germline V gene data show CDR1 as SGHRS and CDR2 as YFSETQ. The full variable domain, in which reference TRBV5-1 and TRBJ2-4 provide the parts outside the CDR3, is KAGVTQTPRYLIKTRGQQVTLSCSPISGHRSVSWYQQTPGQGLQFLFEYFSETQRNKGNFPGRFSGRQFSNSRSEMNVSTLELGDSALYLCASSLQQRLAKNIQYFGAGTRLSVL.

The chain links TRBV7-3 to TRBJ2-1; TCRdb designates TRBD2, a call that cannot be tested without DNA. The length of the CDR3 is 13 residues. CDR1 SGHTA and CDR2 FQGTGA come from the germline V gene. CDR3 residues: CANRGRNYNEQFF.

The chain links TRBV24-1 to TRBJ1-2. Germline V gene data show CDR1 as KGHDR and CDR2 as SFDVKD. The CDR3 covers 13 residues. This CDR3 is CATSANRNYGYTF.

The chain links TRBV20-1 to TRBJ1-1. This CDR3 is 15 amino acids long. Germline loops: CDR1 DFQATT, CDR2 SNEGSKA (reference sequence). The CDR3 is CSAEKGPALNAEAFF.

The rearrangement links TRBV30 to TRBJ2-7; with no DNA, the TCRdb D assignment of TRBD1 cannot be verified. The CDR3 sequence is 13 residues long. CDR1 and CDR2 (germline): GTSNPN, SVGIG (reference sequence). The CDR3 protein is CAWSSGTLYEQYF.

V and J are TRBV12-3 or TRBV12-4 and TRBJ2-5. The CDR3 has 11 amino acids. CDR3 sequence: CASSPSWTQYF.

The chain employs TRBV7-3 and TRBJ2-1. The CDR3 covers 15 residues. The germline V gene has CDR1 SGHTA and CDR2 FQGTGA. The CDR3 region is CASSFSGDPYNEQFF.